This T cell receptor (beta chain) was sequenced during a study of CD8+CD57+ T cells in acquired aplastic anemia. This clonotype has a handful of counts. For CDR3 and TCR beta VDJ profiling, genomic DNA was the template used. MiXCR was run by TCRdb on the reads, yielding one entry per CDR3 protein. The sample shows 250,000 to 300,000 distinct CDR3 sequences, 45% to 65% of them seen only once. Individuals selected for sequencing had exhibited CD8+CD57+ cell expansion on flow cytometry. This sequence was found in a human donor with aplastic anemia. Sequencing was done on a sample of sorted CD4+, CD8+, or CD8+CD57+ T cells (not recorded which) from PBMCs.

The CDR3 coding sequence is TGTGCCAGCAGCGATACGTCGACGGAGCAGTTCTTC. Its protein is CASSDTSTEQFF. This rearrangement joins TRBV7-3 to TRBJ2-1; D remains ambiguous. Germline V gives CDR1 SGHTA, CDR2 FQGTGA. This CDR3 has 12 residues. Deletions cut 5 bases from V and 10 bases from J, with 12 bases between.